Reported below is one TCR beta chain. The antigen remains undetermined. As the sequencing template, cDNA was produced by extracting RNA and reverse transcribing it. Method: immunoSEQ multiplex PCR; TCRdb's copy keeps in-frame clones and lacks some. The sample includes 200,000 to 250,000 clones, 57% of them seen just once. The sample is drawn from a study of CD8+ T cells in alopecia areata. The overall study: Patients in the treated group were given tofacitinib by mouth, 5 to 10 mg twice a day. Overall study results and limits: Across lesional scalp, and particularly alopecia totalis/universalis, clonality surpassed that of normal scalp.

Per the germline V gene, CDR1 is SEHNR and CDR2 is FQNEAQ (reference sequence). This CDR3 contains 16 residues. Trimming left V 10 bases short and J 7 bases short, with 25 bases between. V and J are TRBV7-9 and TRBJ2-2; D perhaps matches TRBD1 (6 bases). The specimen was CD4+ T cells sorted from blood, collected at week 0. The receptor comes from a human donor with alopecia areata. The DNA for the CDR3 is TGTGCCACCATGGTCTTATATCGGCAGGGGAGCGGGGAGCTGTTTTTT. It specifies CATMVLYRQGSGELFF.